Following are 27 T cell receptor beta chains from one sample sequenced in a study of blood T cell repertoires in COVID-19. Produced via immunoSEQ multiplex PCR; TCRdb's table is partial and in-frame only. The sample carries about 19,000 clones, approximately 88% recorded once. The sample taken for sequencing was peripheral blood. These TCRs come from a human donor in a cohort sampled during active COVID-19.

This clone was counted once. The J gene is TRBJ2-1, the V gene TRBV7-9, with D tentatively TRBD2 (5 bases). The germline V gene encodes CDR1 SEHNR and CDR2 FQNEAQ (reference sequence). Trimming removed 5 bases at V and 2 bases at J, with 13 bases between. The CDR3 is 15 residues long. CDR3 protein: CASSRLQRTYNEQFF. The CDR3 coding sequence is TGTGCCAGCAGCCGCCTTCAGCGGACCTACAATGAGCAGTTCTTC.

The V and J genes are TRBV9 and TRBJ1-4, with D possibly matching TRBD1 (6 bases). Germline CDR1 SGDLS, CDR2 YYNGEE. The CDR3 is 15 amino acids. V was trimmed by 4 bases and J by 8 bases, leaving 18 bases between them. CDR3 residues: CASSPGGGAREKLFF. CDR3 nucleotides: TGTGCCAGCAGCCCGGGTGGGGGGGCGCGGGAAAAACTGTTTTTT.

This chain connects TRBV3-1 (or the pseudogene TRBV3-2) to TRBJ1-2, with 8 bases lining up with TRBD1. The CDR3 extends over 14 amino acids. V lost 3 bases and J lost 7; bases outside the gene matches: 7. The germline CDR1 and CDR2 sequences are LGHDT and YNNKEL (reference sequence). CDR3 sequence: CASSQAQGAGGYTF. CDR3 in DNA: TGTGCCAGCAGCCAGGCGCAGGGGGCGGGTGGCTACACCTTC.

This clone has only one observation. The V gene is TRBV11-1, the J gene TRBJ1-2; D is perhaps TRBD1 (5 bases). Trimming shortened V by 4 bases and J by 6 bases, and 15 bases separated the two germline ends. The CDR3 is 14 residues long. Germline V gene data show CDR1 as SGHAT and CDR2 as FQDESV (reference sequence). CDR3 nucleotides: TGTGCCAGCAGCTGGGGACTTTCGGGGGATGGCTACACCTTC. Its protein product is CASSWGLSGDGYTF. The full variable domain, completed using reference TRBV11-1 and TRBJ1-2, is EAEVAQSPRYKITEKSQAVAFWCDPISGHATLYWYRQILGQGPELLVQFQDESVVDDSQLPKDRFSAERLKGVDSTLKIQPAELGDSAMYLCASSWGLSGDGYTFGSGTRLTVV.

The chain carries TRBV27 and TRBJ1-2, with D hard to call. Trimming shortened V by 4 bases and J by 7 bases, and 16 bases separated the two germline ends. CDR3 size: 14 residues. Per the germline V gene, CDR1 is MNHEY and CDR2 is SMNVEV (reference sequence). The CDR3 DNA follows: TGTGCCAGCAGTTCTCGTCAACCGGGGAGTGGCTACACCTTC. It specifies CASSSRQPGSGYTF.

V usage is TRBV11-2 and J usage is TRBJ2-1; D unresolved. This CDR3 is built from 15 residues. The germline V and J ends were trimmed by 0 bases and 0 bases, with 6 bases remaining between them. Germline CDR1 is SGHAT and CDR2 is FQNNGV. The CDR3 protein is CASSLEESSYNEQFF. CDR3 sequence (DNA): TGTGCCAGCAGCTTAGAGGAGAGCTCCTACAATGAGCAGTTCTTC.

In DNA form, the CDR3 reads TGCGCCAGTAGCAGACAGTTAATGAACACTGAAGCTTTCTTT. Translating it yields CASSRQLMNTEAFF. The chain is built from TRBV5-1 and TRBJ1-1; TRBD1 might be the D (5 bases). Trimming left V 8 bases short and J 0 bases short, with 14 bases between. This CDR3 is built from 14 residues. Germline V gene data show CDR1 as SGHRS and CDR2 as YFSETQ. Full variable domain (rest looked up from reference TRBV5-1 and TRBJ1-1): KAGVTQTPRYLIKTRGQQVTLSCSPISGHRSVSWYQQTPGQGLQFLFEYFSETQRNKGNFPGRFSGRQFSNSRSEMNVSTLELGDSALYLCASSRQLMNTEAFFGQGTRLTVV.

V and J are TRBV21-1 and TRBJ1-3. TRBV21-1 is deemed a pseudogene. This CDR3 is built from 14 residues. The CDR3 loop is CASSKEAPPYTIYF. The CDR3 region has the DNA TGTGCCAGCAGCAAAGAAGCGCCCCCCTACACCATATATTTT.

V and J are TRBV6-5 and TRBJ2-1, with D perhaps TRBD2 (6 bases). The CDR3 runs 14 residues. Trimming pared 6 bases from V and 5 bases from J, leaving 14 bases between. Germline-derived CDR1 and CDR2 are MNHEY and SVGAGI. CDR3 DNA sequence: TGTGCCAGCAGAAATTCCGGGACTCACAATGAGCAGTTCTTC. Translated, it gives CASRNSGTHNEQFF.

The DNA for the CDR3 is TGTGCCAGCAGTTTTTCTTGGACAGCCCAAGAGACCCAGTACTTC. Protein: CASSFSWTAQETQYF. This chain uses TRBV27 with TRBJ2-5; D might be TRBD1 (6 bases). The length of the CDR3 is 15 residues. V lost 3 bases, J lost 1 base, and 12 bases lay in between. Germline V CDR1 and CDR2: MNHEY, SMNVEV (reference sequence).

In the case of this clone: The sample holds other DNA sequences that translate to the same CDR3. This chain connects TRBV6-5 to TRBJ2-7, with 9 bases aligning to TRBD1. J was trimmed by 1 base and V by 5 bases; bases with no gene match: 3. The CDR3 is made up of 14 amino acids. CDR1 MNHEY and CDR2 SVGAGI come from the germline V gene. The CDR3 DNA sequence: TGTGCCAGCAGTCCCGGACAGGGGTCCTACGAGCAGTACTTC. Protein product: CASSPGQGSYEQYF.

The CDR3 DNA sequence: TGTGCCAGCAGCGTAGACGGGAGCCCCCACAATGAGCAGTTCTTC. Translating it yields CASSVDGSPHNEQFF. This chain uses TRBV9 with TRBJ2-1, with D perhaps matching TRBD2 (6 bases). This CDR3 has 15 residues. Germline CDR1 is SGDLS and CDR2 is YYNGEE. V was cut by 0 bases and J by 5 bases, with 12 bases left in between.

The chain employs TRBV25-1 and TRBJ1-1; D might be TRBD1 (6 bases). The CDR3 has 14 amino acids. CDR1 is MGHDK, CDR2 SYGVNS, per germline. Deletions cut 7 bases from V and 0 bases from J, with 12 bases between. The DNA of the CDR3 is TGTGCCAGCATTGGGCGGGGGCTGAACACTGAAGCTTTCTTT. Amino acid sequence: CASIGRGLNTEAFF.

This clone was observed a few times. The chain recombines TRBV6-2 or TRBV6-3 with TRBJ2-7; no definite D call. CDR1 is MNHEY and CDR2 is SVGEGT in the germline V gene. V lost 4 bases and J 3 bases, leaving 10 bases between the germline ends. This CDR3 comprises 13 residues. The CDR3 protein is CASSSLVGYEQYF. CDR3 in DNA: TGTGCCAGCAGTTCTTTAGTCGGCTACGAGCAGTACTTC.

The chain employs TRBV29-1 and TRBJ2-7; maybe TRBD2 (5 bases). The V gene lost 4 bases and the J gene lost 2 bases, with 9 bases spanning the gap. The V gene's germline CDR1 is SQVTM and CDR2 ANQGSEA. This CDR3 comprises 12 residues. CDR3 nucleotides: TGCAGCGTTGGGTTCGGGACCTACGAGCAGTACTTC. This codes for CSVGFGTYEQYF.

The J gene is TRBJ2-5, the V gene TRBV3-1 (or the pseudogene TRBV3-2); 7 bases are a match to TRBD1. The CDR3 extends over 16 amino acids. With 0 bases clipped from V and 3 bases from J, the junction kept 7 bases outside the gene matches. Germline loops: CDR1 LGHDT, CDR2 YNNKEL (reference sequence). CDR3 sequence (DNA): TGTGCCAGCAGCCAAGATGACACAGGGGATGAAGAGACCCAGTACTTC. Protein: CASSQDDTGDEETQYF.

The V call is TRBV9, the J call TRBJ2-2, with 9 positions matching TRBD2. Germline V gene lookup returns CDR1 SGDLS and CDR2 YYNGEE. The CDR3 extends over 16 amino acids. V trimming: 4 bases; J trimming: 2 bases; junction bases outside the gene matches: 6. The CDR3 loop reads CASSPAGGPNTGELFF. As DNA, the CDR3 is TGTGCCAGCAGCCCCGCGGGAGGGCCTAACACCGGGGAGCTGTTTTTT.

The table lists this clone with a count of one. Other DNA sequences in the sample encode the same CDR3. This chain connects TRBV5-1 to TRBJ2-7, with D maybe TRBD2 (6 bases). Trimming left V 7 bases short and J 0 bases short, with 14 bases between. CDR3 length: 14 amino acids. CDR1 and CDR2 from the germline V gene are SGHRS and YFSETQ. The CDR3 nucleotides read TGCGCCAGCTACCGGGACTCCAGCTCCTACGAGCAGTACTTC. This encodes CASYRDSSSYEQYF. The full variable domain, rest sourced from reference TRBV5-1 and TRBJ2-7, is KAGVTQTPRYLIKTRGQQVTLSCSPISGHRSVSWYQQTPGQGLQFLFEYFSETQRNKGNFPGRFSGRQFSNSRSEMNVSTLELGDSALYLCASYRDSSSYEQYFGPGTRLTVT.

The table lists this clone with a count of one. The chain is built from TRBV28 and TRBJ1-6; no clear D. Trimming removed 4 bases at V and 11 bases at J, with 15 bases between. Germline CDR1 and CDR2: MDHEN and SYDVKM. CDR3 length: 14 residues. CDR3 sequence: CASSYERILTPLHF. Written as DNA, the CDR3 is TGTGCCAGCAGTTATGAGCGAATTCTGACACCCCTCCACTTT.

The chain recombines TRBV28 with TRBJ1-4; perhaps TRBD1 as D (5 bases). Deletions cut 6 bases from V and 5 bases from J, with 16 bases between. Per the germline V gene, CDR1 is MDHEN and CDR2 is SYDVKM. This CDR3 spans 15 amino acids. CDR3 loop: CASSPGQWGNEKLFF. Written as DNA, the CDR3 is TGTGCCAGCAGCCCCGGACAATGGGGAAATGAAAAACTGTTTTTT. The variable domain in full, completed from reference TRBV28 and TRBJ1-4, reads DVKVTQSSRYLVKRTGEKVFLECVQDMDHENMFWYRQDPGLGLRLIYFSYDVKMKEKGDIPEGYSVSREKKERFSLILESASTNQTSMYLCASSPGQWGNEKLFFGSGTQLSVL.

The chain uses TRBV11-2 and TRBJ2-7, with TRBD2 matching over 13 bases. Germline CDR1 SGHAT, CDR2 FQNNGV. V lost 4 bases, J lost 5 bases, and 8 bases stayed unmatched. The CDR3 is 16 amino acids. The DNA of the CDR3 is TGTGCCAGCAGCTCCGGGGCCGGGACTAGCGGGGACGAGCAGTACTTC. Translated, it gives CASSSGAGTSGDEQYF.

V gene TRBV3-1 (or the pseudogene TRBV3-2) combines with J gene TRBJ2-7, with 7 positions matching TRBD1. Losses at the gene ends were 7 bases for V and 5 bases for J; bases not matched to a gene: 8. The CDR3 loop spans 13 amino acids. Germline CDR1 and CDR2: LGHDT and YNNKEL (reference sequence). The CDR3 DNA reads as TGTGCCAGCAAATCGACAGGGCCCCACGAGCAGTACTTC. Translating it yields CASKSTGPHEQYF.

The rearrangement uses TRBV5-1 and TRBJ2-3, with D possibly matching TRBD1 (6 bases). This CDR3 spans 16 amino acids. Trimming pared 3 bases from V and 3 bases from J, leaving 17 bases between. The germline V gene has CDR1 SGHRS and CDR2 YFSETQ. The CDR3 DNA follows: TGCGCCAGCAGCTCCCCACAGGGACGCACTACAGATACGCAGTATTTT. Protein product: CASSSPQGRTTDTQYF.

This clone has a handful of counts. The chain has TRBV4-1 and TRBJ2-7; 10 positions agree with TRBD2. Germline V lookup: CDR1 MGHRA, CDR2 YSYEKL. J lost 3 bases, V lost 0 bases, and 8 bases had no gene match. This CDR3 comprises 17 residues. CDR3 nucleotides: TGCGCCAGCAGCCAAGATCCTGGACTAGCGGAGCTCTACGAGCAGTACTTC. Translated: CASSQDPGLAELYEQYF.

The genes are TRBV11-3 and TRBJ2-1; a possible D gene is TRBD2 (5 bases). Deletions cut 2 bases from V and 7 bases from J, with 21 bases between. The CDR3 extends over 17 amino acids. CDR1 SGHNT and CDR2 YENEEA come from the germline V gene. CDR3 sequence reads: CASSLRTASTSTNEQFF. CDR3 nucleotides: TGTGCCAGCAGCTTAAGGACGGCTAGCACGTCTACGAATGAGCAGTTCTTC. Supplemented by reference TRBV11-3 and TRBJ2-1, the full variable domain reads EAGVVQSPRYKIIEKKQPVAFWCNPISGHNTLYWYLQNLGQGPELLIRYENEEAVDDSQLPKDRFSAERLKGVDSTLKIQPAELGDSAVYLCASSLRTASTSTNEQFFGPGTRLTVL.

This chain uses TRBV5-8 with TRBJ1-5; 9 bases fit TRBD1. V was pared by 4 bases and J by 9 bases, with 11 bases of the junction left unmatched. Germline assignment: CDR1 SGHTS and CDR2 YDEGEE. The CDR3 is 15 amino acids. The CDR3 spells CASSIGQGSVRPQHF. The CDR3 coding sequence is TGTGCCAGCAGCATCGGACAGGGGAGTGTTCGGCCCCAGCATTTT.

The chain links TRBV5-5 to TRBJ2-7; 10 bases agree with TRBD1. Germline V gene sequence: CDR1 SGHKS, CDR2 YYEKEE (reference sequence). Trimming removed 1 base from V and 6 bases from J; junction bases left unmatched: 7. CDR3 length equals 15 residues. The CDR3 spells CASSLRGQGFLEQYF. CDR3 nucleotide sequence: TGTGCCAGCAGCTTGCGGGGACAGGGGTTCCTCGAGCAGTACTTC.